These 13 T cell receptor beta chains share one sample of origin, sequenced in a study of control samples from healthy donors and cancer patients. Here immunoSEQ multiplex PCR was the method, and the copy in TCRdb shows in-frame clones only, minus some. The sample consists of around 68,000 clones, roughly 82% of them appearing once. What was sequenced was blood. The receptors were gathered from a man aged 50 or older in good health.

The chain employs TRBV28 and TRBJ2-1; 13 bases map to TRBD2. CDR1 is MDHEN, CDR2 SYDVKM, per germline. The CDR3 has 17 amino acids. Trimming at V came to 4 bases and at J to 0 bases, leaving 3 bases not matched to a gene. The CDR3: CASSSGTSGDSYNEQFF. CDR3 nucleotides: TGTGCCAGCAGTTCCGGGACTAGCGGGGACTCCTACAATGAGCAGTTCTTC.

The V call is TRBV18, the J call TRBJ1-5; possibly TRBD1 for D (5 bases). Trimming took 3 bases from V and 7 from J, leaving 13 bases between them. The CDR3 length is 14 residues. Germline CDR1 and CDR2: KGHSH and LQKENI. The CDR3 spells CASSPQQGWQPQHF. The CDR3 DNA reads TGTGCCAGCTCACCCCAGCAGGGTTGGCAGCCCCAGCATTTT.

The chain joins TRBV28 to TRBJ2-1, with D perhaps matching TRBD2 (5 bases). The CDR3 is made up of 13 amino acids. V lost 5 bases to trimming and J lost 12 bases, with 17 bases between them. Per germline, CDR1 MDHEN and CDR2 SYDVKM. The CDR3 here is CASSPTRLGGQFF. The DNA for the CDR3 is TGTGCCAGCAGTCCTACTAGACTGGGTGGGCAGTTCTTC.

The CDR3, as DNA: TGTGCCAGCAGCTCCCGACAGGGAAAGAACACTGAAGCTTTCTTT. Its protein is CASSSRQGKNTEAFF. This chain links TRBV7-2 with TRBJ1-1; 7 bases line up with TRBD1. Germline CDR1 and CDR2: SGHTA and FQGNSA. V dropped 4 bases and J dropped 1; count of bases not matched to a gene: 6. The CDR3 consists of 15 residues.

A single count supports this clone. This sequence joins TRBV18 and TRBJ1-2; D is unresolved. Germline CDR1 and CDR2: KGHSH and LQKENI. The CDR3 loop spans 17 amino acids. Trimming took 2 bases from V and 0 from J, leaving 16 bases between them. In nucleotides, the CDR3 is TGTGCCAGCTCACCATCGGACGGCGGGCTTACTAACTATGGCTACACCTTC. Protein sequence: CASSPSDGGLTNYGYTF.

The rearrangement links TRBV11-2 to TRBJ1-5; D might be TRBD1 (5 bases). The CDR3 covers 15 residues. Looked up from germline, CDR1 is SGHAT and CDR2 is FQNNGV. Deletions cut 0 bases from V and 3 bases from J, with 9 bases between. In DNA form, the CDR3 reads TGTGCCAGCAGCTTAGACGGGGGGGTCAATCAGCCCCAGCATTTT. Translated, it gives CASSLDGGVNQPQHF. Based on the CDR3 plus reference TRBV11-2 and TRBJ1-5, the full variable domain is EAGVAQSPRYKIIEKRQSVAFWCNPISGHATLYWYQQILGQGPKLLIQFQNNGVVDDSQLPKDRFSAERLKGVDSTLKIQPAKLEDSAVYLCASSLDGGVNQPQHFGDGTRLSIL.

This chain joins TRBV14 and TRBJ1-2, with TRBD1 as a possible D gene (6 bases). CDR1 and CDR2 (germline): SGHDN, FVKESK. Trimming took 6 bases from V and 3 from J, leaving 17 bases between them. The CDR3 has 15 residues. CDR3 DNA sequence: TGTGCCAGCAGTCCAAGGTTGGGGGCGGACTATGGCTACACCTTC. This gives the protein CASSPRLGADYGYTF.

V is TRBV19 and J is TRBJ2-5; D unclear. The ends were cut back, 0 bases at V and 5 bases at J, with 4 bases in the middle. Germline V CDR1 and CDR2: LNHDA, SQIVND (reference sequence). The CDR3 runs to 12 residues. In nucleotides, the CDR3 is TGTGCCAGTAGTATAGATCGGGAGACCCAGTACTTC. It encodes CASSIDRETQYF.

This CDR3 is CASSLAGPYEQYF. CDR3 nucleotide sequence: TGTGCCAGCAGTTTGGCAGGCCCCTACGAGCAGTACTTC. V gene TRBV12-3 or TRBV12-4 combines with J gene TRBJ2-7; D uncertain. With 3 bases removed from V and 2 bases from J, the gap between germline ends came to 8 bases. This CDR3 is 13 amino acids long.

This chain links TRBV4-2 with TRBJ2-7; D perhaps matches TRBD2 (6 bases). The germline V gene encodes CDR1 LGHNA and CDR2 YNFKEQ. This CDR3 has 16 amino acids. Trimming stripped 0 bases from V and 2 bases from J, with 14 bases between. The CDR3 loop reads CASSQEAREYTYEQYF. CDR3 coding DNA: TGTGCCAGCAGCCAAGAAGCACGGGAGTACACCTACGAGCAGTACTTC.

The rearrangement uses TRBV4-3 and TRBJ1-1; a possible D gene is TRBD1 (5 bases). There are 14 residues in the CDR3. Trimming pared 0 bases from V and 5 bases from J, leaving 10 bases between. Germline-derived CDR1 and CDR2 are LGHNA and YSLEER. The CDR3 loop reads CASSQDLGETEAFF. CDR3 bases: TGCGCCAGCAGCCAAGATCTAGGGGAAACTGAAGCTTTCTTT.

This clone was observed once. The CDR3 DNA reads TGCGCCAGCAGCCAAGTTCGGACAGGGTTCAACACTGAAGCTTTCTTT. Its protein is CASSQVRTGFNTEAFF. The rearrangement uses TRBV4-1 and TRBJ1-1; 8 nucleotides match TRBD1. Trimming removed 1 base from V and 2 bases from J; junction bases left unmatched: 6. This CDR3 contains 16 residues. Per the germline V gene, CDR1 is MGHRA and CDR2 is YSYEKL.

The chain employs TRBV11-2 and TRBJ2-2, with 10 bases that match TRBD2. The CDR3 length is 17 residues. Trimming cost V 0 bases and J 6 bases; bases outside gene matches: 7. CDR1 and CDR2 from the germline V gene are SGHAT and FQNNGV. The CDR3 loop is CASSLELGSGRAGELFF. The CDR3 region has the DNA TGTGCCAGCAGCTTAGAACTGGGGAGCGGGAGGGCCGGGGAGCTGTTTTTT.